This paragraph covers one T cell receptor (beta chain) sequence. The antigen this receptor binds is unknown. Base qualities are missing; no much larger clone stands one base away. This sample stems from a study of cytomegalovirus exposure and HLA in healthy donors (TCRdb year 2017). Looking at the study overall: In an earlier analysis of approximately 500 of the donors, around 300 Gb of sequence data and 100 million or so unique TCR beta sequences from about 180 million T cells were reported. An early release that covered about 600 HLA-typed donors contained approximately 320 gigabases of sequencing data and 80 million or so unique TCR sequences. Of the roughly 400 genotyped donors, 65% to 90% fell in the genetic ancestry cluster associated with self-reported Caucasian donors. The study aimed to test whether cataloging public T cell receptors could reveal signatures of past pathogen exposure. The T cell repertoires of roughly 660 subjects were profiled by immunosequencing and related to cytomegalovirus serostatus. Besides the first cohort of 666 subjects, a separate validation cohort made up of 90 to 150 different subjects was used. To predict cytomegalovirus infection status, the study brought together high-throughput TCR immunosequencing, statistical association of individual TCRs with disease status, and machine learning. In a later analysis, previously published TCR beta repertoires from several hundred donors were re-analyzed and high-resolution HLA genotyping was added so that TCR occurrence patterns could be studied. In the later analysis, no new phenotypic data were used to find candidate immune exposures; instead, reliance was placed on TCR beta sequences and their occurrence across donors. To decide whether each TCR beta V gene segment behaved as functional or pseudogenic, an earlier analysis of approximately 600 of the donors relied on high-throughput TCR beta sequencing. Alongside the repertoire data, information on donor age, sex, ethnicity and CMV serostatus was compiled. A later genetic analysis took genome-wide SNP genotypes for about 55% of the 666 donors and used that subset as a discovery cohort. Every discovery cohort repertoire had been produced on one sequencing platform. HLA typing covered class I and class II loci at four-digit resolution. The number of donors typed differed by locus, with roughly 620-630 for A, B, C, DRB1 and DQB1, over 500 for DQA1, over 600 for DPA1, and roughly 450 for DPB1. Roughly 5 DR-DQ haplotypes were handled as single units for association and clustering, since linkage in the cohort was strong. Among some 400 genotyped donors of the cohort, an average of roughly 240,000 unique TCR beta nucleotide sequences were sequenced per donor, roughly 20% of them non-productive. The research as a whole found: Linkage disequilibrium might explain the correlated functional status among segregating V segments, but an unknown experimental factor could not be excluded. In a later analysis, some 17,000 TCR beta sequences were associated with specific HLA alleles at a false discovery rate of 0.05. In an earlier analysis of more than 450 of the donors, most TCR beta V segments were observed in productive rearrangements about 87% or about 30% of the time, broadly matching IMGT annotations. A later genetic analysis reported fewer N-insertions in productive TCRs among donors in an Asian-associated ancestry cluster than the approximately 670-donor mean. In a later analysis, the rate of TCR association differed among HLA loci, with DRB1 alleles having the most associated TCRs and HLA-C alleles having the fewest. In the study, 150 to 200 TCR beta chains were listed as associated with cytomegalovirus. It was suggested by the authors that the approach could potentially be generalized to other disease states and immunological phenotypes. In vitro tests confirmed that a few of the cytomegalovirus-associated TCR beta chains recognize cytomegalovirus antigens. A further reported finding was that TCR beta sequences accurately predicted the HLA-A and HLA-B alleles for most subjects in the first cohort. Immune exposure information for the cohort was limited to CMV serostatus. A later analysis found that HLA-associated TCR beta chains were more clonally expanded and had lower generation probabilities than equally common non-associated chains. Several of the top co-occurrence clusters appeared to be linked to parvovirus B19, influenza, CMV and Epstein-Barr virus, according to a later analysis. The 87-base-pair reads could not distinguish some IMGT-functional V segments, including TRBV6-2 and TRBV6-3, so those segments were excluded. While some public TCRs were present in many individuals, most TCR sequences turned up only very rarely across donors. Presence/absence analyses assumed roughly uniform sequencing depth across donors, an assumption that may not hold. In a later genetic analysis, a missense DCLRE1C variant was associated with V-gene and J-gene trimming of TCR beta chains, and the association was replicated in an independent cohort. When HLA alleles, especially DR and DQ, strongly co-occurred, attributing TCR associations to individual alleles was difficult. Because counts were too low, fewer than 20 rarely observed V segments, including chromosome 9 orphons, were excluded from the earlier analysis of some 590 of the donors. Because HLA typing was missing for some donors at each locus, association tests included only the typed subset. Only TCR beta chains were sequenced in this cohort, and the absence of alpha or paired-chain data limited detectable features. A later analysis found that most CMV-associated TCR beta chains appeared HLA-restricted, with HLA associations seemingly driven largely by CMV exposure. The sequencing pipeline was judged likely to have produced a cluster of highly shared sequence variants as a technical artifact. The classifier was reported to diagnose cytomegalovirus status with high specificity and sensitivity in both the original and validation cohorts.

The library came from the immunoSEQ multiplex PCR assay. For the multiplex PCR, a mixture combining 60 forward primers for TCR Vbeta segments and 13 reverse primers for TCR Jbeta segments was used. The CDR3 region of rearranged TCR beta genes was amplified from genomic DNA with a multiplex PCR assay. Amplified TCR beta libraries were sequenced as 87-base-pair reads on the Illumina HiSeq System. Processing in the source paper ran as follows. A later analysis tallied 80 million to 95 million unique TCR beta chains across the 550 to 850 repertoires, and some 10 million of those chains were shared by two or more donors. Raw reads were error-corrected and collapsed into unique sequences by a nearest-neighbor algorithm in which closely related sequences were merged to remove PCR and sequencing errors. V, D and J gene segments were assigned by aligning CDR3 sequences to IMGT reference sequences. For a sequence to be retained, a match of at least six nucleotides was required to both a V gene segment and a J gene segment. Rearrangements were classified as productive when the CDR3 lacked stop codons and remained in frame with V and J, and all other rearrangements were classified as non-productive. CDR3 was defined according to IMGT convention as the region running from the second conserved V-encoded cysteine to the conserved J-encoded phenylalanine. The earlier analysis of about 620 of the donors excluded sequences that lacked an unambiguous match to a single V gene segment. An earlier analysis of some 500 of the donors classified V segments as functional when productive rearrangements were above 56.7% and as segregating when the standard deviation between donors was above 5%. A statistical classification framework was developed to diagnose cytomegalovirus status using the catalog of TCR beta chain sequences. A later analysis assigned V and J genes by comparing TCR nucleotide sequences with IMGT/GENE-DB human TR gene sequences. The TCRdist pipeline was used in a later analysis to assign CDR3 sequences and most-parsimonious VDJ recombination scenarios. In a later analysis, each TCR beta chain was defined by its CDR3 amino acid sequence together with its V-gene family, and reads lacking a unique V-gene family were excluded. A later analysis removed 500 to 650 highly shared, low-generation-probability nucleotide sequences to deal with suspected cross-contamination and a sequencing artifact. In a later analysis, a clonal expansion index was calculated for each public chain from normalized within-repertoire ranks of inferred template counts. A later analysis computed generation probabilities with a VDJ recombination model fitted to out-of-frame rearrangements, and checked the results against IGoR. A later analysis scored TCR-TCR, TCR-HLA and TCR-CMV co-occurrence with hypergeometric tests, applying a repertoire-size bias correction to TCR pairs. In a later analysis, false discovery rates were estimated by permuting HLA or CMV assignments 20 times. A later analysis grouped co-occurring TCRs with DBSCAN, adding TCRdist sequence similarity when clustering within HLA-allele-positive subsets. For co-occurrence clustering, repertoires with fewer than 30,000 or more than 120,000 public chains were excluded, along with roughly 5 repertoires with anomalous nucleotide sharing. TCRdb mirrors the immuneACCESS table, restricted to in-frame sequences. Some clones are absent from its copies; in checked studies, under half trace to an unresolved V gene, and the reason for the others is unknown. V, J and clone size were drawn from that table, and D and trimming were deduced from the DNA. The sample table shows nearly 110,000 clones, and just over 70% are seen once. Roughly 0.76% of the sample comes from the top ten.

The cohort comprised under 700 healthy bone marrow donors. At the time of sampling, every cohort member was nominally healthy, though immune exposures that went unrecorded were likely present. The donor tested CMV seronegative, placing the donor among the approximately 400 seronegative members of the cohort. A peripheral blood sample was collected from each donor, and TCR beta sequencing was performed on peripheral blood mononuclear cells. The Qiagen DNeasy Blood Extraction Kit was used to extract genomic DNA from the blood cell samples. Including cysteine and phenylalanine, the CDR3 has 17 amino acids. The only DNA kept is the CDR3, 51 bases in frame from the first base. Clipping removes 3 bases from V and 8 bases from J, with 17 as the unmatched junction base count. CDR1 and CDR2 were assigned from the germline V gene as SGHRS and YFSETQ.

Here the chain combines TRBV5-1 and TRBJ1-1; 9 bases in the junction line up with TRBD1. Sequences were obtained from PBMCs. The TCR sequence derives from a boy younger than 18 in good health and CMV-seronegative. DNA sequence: TGCGCCAGCAGCTCCAACCCGGACAGGGGATCCCCCAGGGAAGCTTTCTTT. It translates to CASSSNPDRGSPREAFF.